This T cell receptor (beta chain) was captured by sequencing in a study of Graves' ophthalmopathy and Graves' hyperthyroidism. Background on the study: Stable hyperthyroid donors showed no ophthalmopathy during 18 months follow-up.

Trimming removed 6 bases from V and 4 bases from J, with 10 bases in between. Germline V gene sequence: CDR1 SGHAT, CDR2 FQNNGV. This CDR3 region has 12 residues. Hyperthyroidism patients, aged 18 to 65, were newly diagnosed, under 2 months' duration. From RNA, the CDR3 regions of TCR beta chains were amplified and sequenced. Investigators did first-round RT-PCR with HTBI primers, then second-round multiplex PCR. TCRdb called the multiplex PCR reads again in MiXCR, with one record for every CDR3 protein. The sample has around 1.1 million distinct CDR3 sequences, less than 45% seen once. Material for sequencing was peripheral blood or thyroid tissue (not recorded which). The clonotype was recovered from an adult man with Graves' hyperthyroidism. The rearrangement joins TRBV11-2 to TRBJ2-7; unclear D gene. The CDR3 coding sequence is TGTGCCAGCAGATACAATAATTACGAGCAGTACTTC. Translation gives CASRYNNYEQYF.